Presented here are 30 T cell receptor beta chains from one specimen sequenced in a study of human T cells and chemical hapten exposure. Indicated time point: patch test 3, about 24 weeks after DPC sensitization. Treatment meaning: therapeutic diphenylcyclopropenone sensitization with weekly scalp DPC. Using its own MiXCR run on the RACE reads, TCRdb lists one record per CDR3 protein. The data contain about 190,000 distinct CDR3 sequences, under 25% of them singletons. Sequencing used whole blood, obtained in connection with sensitization to the hapten diphenylcyclopropenone (DPC). The origin of the receptors is a woman between 35 and 50 years old with alopecia areata. Some clones in this sample may be carry-over from other donors' samples.

The chain has TRBV29-1 and TRBJ1-2; 8 bases align to TRBD1. After removal of 4 bases from V and 4 bases from J, the junction contained 2 bases not matched to a gene. Germline V gene data show CDR1 as SQVTM and CDR2 as ANQGSEA. CDR3 size: 12 residues. The CDR3 sequence is CSVADRGYGYTF. CDR3 coding DNA: TGCAGCGTTGCTGACAGGGGCTATGGCTACACCTTC.

This clonotype occurred many times. The chain employs TRBV5-5 and TRBJ2-5, with a weak D call TRBD2 (5 bases). This CDR3 region has 13 residues. Germline CDR1 reads SGHKS; CDR2 reads YYEKEE (reference sequence). The V and J ends lost 1 base and 4 bases respectively, with 8 bases between them. The CDR3 region is CASSLSRGETQYF. The CDR3 nucleotides are TGTGCCAGCAGCTTGTCCCGGGGAGAGACCCAGTACTTC.

This clonotype was detected a few times. The chain couples TRBV7-9 to TRBJ2-2; 10 bases map to TRBD1. This CDR3 has 14 residues. V dropped 6 bases and J dropped 6; count of bases not matched to a gene: 4. CDR1 and CDR2 from the germline V gene are SEHNR and FQNEAQ (reference sequence). The CDR3 sequence: CASRTGGAPGELFF. For the CDR3, the DNA is TGTGCCAGCAGGACAGGGGGCGCGCCCGGGGAGCTGTTTTTT. The entire variable domain, with the rest obtained from reference TRBV7-9 and TRBJ2-2, is as follows: DTGVSQNPRHKITKRGQNVTFRCDPISEHNRLYWYRQTLGQGPEFLTYFQNEAQLEKSRLLSDRFSAERPKGSFSTLEIQRTEQGDSAMYLCASRTGGAPGELFFGEGSRLTVL.

CDR3 sequence: CASSPASPLAGEYEQYF. CDR3 coding DNA: TGTGCCAGCAGCCCGGCCAGTCCTTTAGCGGGAGAATACGAGCAGTACTTC. V usage is TRBV7-9 and J usage is TRBJ2-7, with TRBD2 identical over 9 bases. The CDR3 contains 17 residues. V was pared by 5 bases and J by 4 bases, with 15 bases of the junction left unmatched. Germline CDR1 reads SEHNR; CDR2 reads FQNEAQ (reference sequence).

This chain connects TRBV19 to TRBJ2-7, with 7 bases fitting TRBD1. The CDR3 loop spans 13 amino acids. V trimming: 5 bases; J trimming: 3 bases; junction bases outside the gene matches: 4. CDR1 and CDR2 (germline): LNHDA, SQIVND (reference sequence). The CDR3 protein is CASSRQGDYEQYF. DNA of the CDR3: TGTGCCAGTAGTCGGCAGGGGGACTACGAGCAGTACTTC.

The table lists this clonotype with a few counts. This chain connects TRBV2 to TRBJ2-5; either TRBD1 or TRBD2 may fit D (6 bases each). V lost 3 bases, J lost 9 bases, and 20 bases lay in between. The CDR3 is made up of 15 amino acids. Per the germline V gene, CDR1 is SNHLY and CDR2 is FYNNEI. The chain's CDR3 is CASSEQIGGAGAQYF. CDR3 nucleotides: TGTGCCAGCAGTGAGCAGATCGGCGGGGCAGGGGCCCAGTACTTC. The whole variable domain, filled in from reference TRBV2 and TRBJ2-5, reads EPEVTQTPSHQVTQMGQEVILRCVPISNHLYFYWYRQILGQKVEFLVSFYNNEISEKSEIFDDQFSVERPDGSNFTLKIRSTKLEDSAMYFCASSEQIGGAGAQYFGPGTRLLVL.

The chain carries TRBV6-5 and TRBJ2-5; weak D call: TRBD1 (6 bases). Germline V gene data show CDR1 as MNHEY and CDR2 as SVGAGI. The ends were cut back, 0 bases at V and 0 bases at J, with 11 bases in the middle. The CDR3 totals 16 residues. This CDR3 reads CASSYSKDSYQETQYF. CDR3 coding DNA: TGTGCCAGCAGTTACTCGAAGGACAGCTACCAAGAGACCCAGTACTTC.

This clonotype was found once. This rearrangement joins TRBV30 to TRBJ2-7; D is undetermined. The V and J ends lost 0 bases and 7 bases respectively, with 13 bases between them. CDR1 and CDR2 (germline): GTSNPN, SVGIG (reference sequence). This CDR3 region has 13 residues. CDR3 DNA: TGTGCCTGGAGTGTACCCCTGCTGGGTGAGCAGTACTTC. Its protein is CAWSVPLLGEQYF.

This chain uses TRBV29-1 with TRBJ2-1; D uncertain. This CDR3 is 12 amino acids long. Germline CDR1 is SQVTM and CDR2 is ANQGSEA. V was shortened by 4 bases and J by 6 bases, with 10 bases between the two germline ends. In DNA, the CDR3 is TGCAGCGTTGCACCGACAACCAATGAGCAGTTCTTC. It specifies CSVAPTTNEQFF.

The chain is built from TRBV6-2 or TRBV6-3 and TRBJ2-7; unclear D gene. The CDR3 length is 14 residues. CDR1 MNHEY and CDR2 SVGEGT come from the germline V gene. The V gene lost 0 bases and the J gene lost 0 bases, with 6 bases spanning the gap. The DNA for the CDR3 is TGTGCCAGCAGTTACTCCCAGGACTCCTACGAGCAGTACTTC. Translating it yields CASSYSQDSYEQYF.

The rearrangement joins TRBV10-3 to TRBJ2-2, with 8 bases identical to TRBD2. The CDR3 runs to 14 residues. Per the germline V gene, CDR1 is ENHRY and CDR2 is SYGVKD. After removal of 7 bases from V and 5 bases from J, the junction contained 6 bases not matched to a gene. CDR3 DNA: TGTGCCATCACCCCGACTAGCGTAACCGGGGAGCTGTTTTTT. This sequence encodes CAITPTSVTGELFF.

Points on this clonotype: It is likely a read error, because the conserved phenylalanine at the end of the CDR3 is missing. The rearrangement joins TRBV20-1 to TRBJ2-2, with 10 bases matching TRBD2. V lost 6 bases to trimming and J lost 0 bases; unmatched junction nucleotides: 10. Per the germline V gene, CDR1 is DFQATT and CDR2 is SNEGSKA (reference sequence). This CDR3 contains 17 residues. CDR3 protein: CSATETSGPANTGELFL. The CDR3 DNA reads as TGCAGTGCAACAGAGACTAGCGGGCCTGCGAACACCGGGGAGCTGTTTCTT.

CDR3 bases: TGCAGTGCTAGACGGACAACTGGGGCCAACGTCCTGACTTTC. Translated: CSARRTTGANVLTF. The chain carries TRBV20-1 and TRBJ2-6, with TRBD1 as a possible D gene (5 bases). CDR1 DFQATT and CDR2 SNEGSKA come from the germline V gene (reference sequence). Deletions cut 2 bases from V and 2 bases from J, with 7 bases between. CDR3 length equals 14 residues.

This clonotype showed up just a few times. This chain connects TRBV6-2 or TRBV6-3 to TRBJ2-7; TRBD2 matches 7 bases. CDR1 and CDR2 (germline): MNHEY, SVGEGT. This CDR3 comprises 14 residues. With V trimmed by 4 bases and J by 7 bases, 10 bases remained unmatched. The CDR3 DNA reads as TGTGCCAGCAGTTTAGAAGCGGGACGGAGGGAGCAGTACTTC. Its translation is CASSLEAGRREQYF.

This clonotype was counted only a few times. The DNA for the CDR3 is TGCAGCGTTGAAGAAAAGGGCATAACCGGGGAGCTGTTTTTT. This gives the protein CSVEEKGITGELFF. The chain couples TRBV29-1 to TRBJ2-2; D remains unclear. The germline V gene encodes CDR1 SQVTM and CDR2 ANQGSEA. Trimming shortened V by 0 bases and J by 5 bases, and 10 bases separated the two germline ends. The CDR3 extends over 14 amino acids.

The V and J genes are TRBV7-2 and TRBJ2-1; 9 nucleotides line up with TRBD2. The germline gives CDR1 SGHTA, CDR2 FQGNSA. The trim removed 1 base at V and 2 bases at J, leaving 6 bases unmatched. The CDR3 length is 17 residues. CDR3: CASSLEGSGSPYNEQFF. CDR3 nucleotide sequence: TGTGCCAGCAGCTTAGAGGGTAGCGGGAGCCCCTACAATGAGCAGTTCTTC.

This clonotype was seen more than once but under ten times. The DNA of the CDR3 is TGTGCCAGCACCGTCTTAGCGGGAGCAGATACGCAGTATTTT. Residues: CASTVLAGADTQYF. The chain recombines TRBV7-2 with TRBJ2-3, with 9 bases fitting TRBD2. V shed 7 bases, J shed 4 bases, and the junction held 6 bases outside the gene matches. Germline-derived CDR1 and CDR2 are SGHTA and FQGNSA. This CDR3 is 14 amino acids long. The full variable domain, in which reference TRBV7-2 and TRBJ2-3 provide the parts outside the CDR3, is GAGVSQSPSNKVTEKGKDVELRCDPISGHTALYWYRQSLGQGLEFLIYFQGNSAPDKSGLPSDRFSAERTGGSVSTLTIQRTQQEDSAVYLCASTVLAGADTQYFGPGTRLTVL.

This clonotype turned up a few times. The CDR3 coding sequence is TGTGCCAGCAGCTTGGATGTTTGGGGCTACAATGAGCAGTTCTTC. It codes for CASSLDVWGYNEQFF. The chain employs TRBV5-5 and TRBJ2-1; D gene unclear. V lost 0 bases and J 3 bases, leaving 10 bases between the germline ends. The V gene's germline CDR1 is SGHKS and CDR2 YYEKEE (reference sequence). This CDR3 is built from 15 residues.

The genes are TRBV10-3 and TRBJ2-1, with 10 nucleotides matching TRBD2. The junction had 8 bases not matched to a gene; V was cut back by 8 bases and J by 10 bases. The CDR3 consists of 13 residues. CDR1 and CDR2 (germline): ENHRY, SYGVKD. The CDR3 DNA is TGTGCCATCGGGACTAGCGCCCAACAGGAGCAGTTCTTC. Its translation: CAIGTSAQQEQFF.

In this sample, this clonotype turned up a few times. The chain joins TRBV2 to TRBJ2-6; 11 bases are a match to TRBD1. Germline assignment: CDR1 SNHLY and CDR2 FYNNEI. Trimming cost V 6 bases and J 1 base; bases outside gene matches: 5. The CDR3 has 17 residues. The CDR3 nucleotides are TGTGCCAGCAGAGCCGGGACAGGGGGATCTGGGGCCAACGTCCTGACTTTC. The encoded protein is CASRAGTGGSGANVLTF.

This chain connects TRBV12-3 or TRBV12-4 to TRBJ1-5; D is undetermined. V dropped 5 bases and J dropped 0 bases, with 8 bases sitting between them. The CDR3 is 14 residues long. For the CDR3, the DNA is TGTGCCAGCAGTCGGGCATATAGCAATCAGCCCCAGCATTTT. It translates to CASSRAYSNQPQHF.

This clonotype appeared many times. V and J are TRBV20-1 and TRBJ2-7; TRBD2 aligns across 10 bases. Germline V CDR1 and CDR2: DFQATT, SNEGSKA (reference sequence). With V trimmed by 6 bases and J by 0 bases, 8 bases remained unmatched. This CDR3 has 15 residues. The CDR3 loop is CSAHRTSGISYEQYF. The DNA of the CDR3 is TGCAGTGCCCATCGGACTAGCGGCATCTCCTACGAGCAGTACTTC.

This clonotype was observed a handful of times. The V gene is TRBV28, the J gene TRBJ1-2; no clear D gene. Germline CDR1 reads MDHEN; CDR2 reads SYDVKM. V shed 6 bases and J shed 7 bases, with 18 bases lying between them. CDR3 length equals 14 residues. Written as DNA, the CDR3 is TGTGCCAGCAGCCCTACGGGCCCTTTCGGTGGCTACACCTTC. It translates to CASSPTGPFGGYTF.

The chain joins TRBV4-2 to TRBJ2-5; D remains ambiguous. Germline V lookup: CDR1 LGHNA, CDR2 YNFKEQ. This CDR3 is built from 15 residues. V lost 1 base and J lost 1, with 10 bases in between. CDR3 coding DNA: TGTGCCAGCAGCCAAGGGCCCGAGTCCCAAGAGACCCAGTACTTC. Translated, it gives CASSQGPESQETQYF.

Ten or more counts support this clonotype. The rearrangement uses TRBV28 and TRBJ2-7; 7 bases map to TRBD2. The V and J ends lost 3 bases and 1 base, in that order; junction bases with no gene match: 9. The CDR3 covers 16 residues. Germline V gives CDR1 MDHEN, CDR2 SYDVKM. The CDR3 loop reads CASSFHLAVLSYEQYF. CDR3 in DNA: TGTGCCAGCAGTTTCCATCTAGCGGTTTTATCCTACGAGCAGTACTTC.

This chain links TRBV27 with TRBJ2-7; TRBD1 matches 9 bases. V lost 3 bases, J lost 7 bases, and 13 bases stayed unmatched. This CDR3 is 16 amino acids long. In germline, CDR1 is MNHEY, CDR2 SMNVEV (reference sequence). CDR3 sequence reads: CASSFLRADRGGEQYF. The CDR3 region has the DNA TGTGCCAGCAGTTTCTTAAGGGCGGACAGGGGAGGGGAGCAGTACTTC.

This clonotype has a handful of counts. CDR3 amino acids: CSARWDSSYEQYF. For the CDR3, the DNA is TGCAGTGCTAGGTGGGACAGTTCCTACGAGCAGTACTTC. V is TRBV20-1 and J is TRBJ2-7; TRBD1 agrees at 7 bases. With 3 bases clipped from V and 1 base from J, the junction kept 3 bases outside the gene matches. The CDR3 runs to 13 residues. Germline V gives CDR1 DFQATT, CDR2 SNEGSKA (reference sequence).

V usage is TRBV7-9 and J usage is TRBJ2-3; possible D gene TRBD2, 6 bases. Germline lookup yields CDR1 SEHNR and CDR2 FQNEAQ (reference sequence). CDR3 length: 15 amino acids. Deletions cut 5 bases from V and 2 bases from J, with 14 bases between. Written as DNA, the CDR3 is TGTGCCAGCAGCATCCGGGACTCACCCACAGATACGCAGTATTTT. Protein: CASSIRDSPTDTQYF.

This clonotype has a count of ten or more. This rearrangement joins TRBV4-3 to TRBJ2-5; no clear D. Trimming removed 5 bases at V and 1 base at J, with 14 bases between. CDR3 length: 15 residues. Per germline, CDR1 LGHNA and CDR2 YSLEER. The CDR3 DNA reads as TGCGCCAGCAGCGAAAAAGTCGGCTTCCAAGAGACCCAGTACTTC. Amino acids: CASSEKVGFQETQYF.

This clonotype was counted a few times. The chain recombines TRBV29-1 with TRBJ1-3, with D possibly TRBD1 on 5 matching bases. CDR3 length equals 13 residues. Trimming took off 1 base at V and 4 bases at J, with 8 bases between the two ends. CDR1 SQVTM and CDR2 ANQGSEA come from the germline V gene. CDR3 loop: CSVEGWGGNTIYF. The CDR3 region has the DNA TGCAGCGTTGAAGGCTGGGGGGGAAACACCATATATTTT.